These 11 T cell receptor beta chains were sequenced from one sample in a study of T cell changes during pregnancy in multiple sclerosis. The data were produced by immunoSEQ multiplex PCR, yet TCRdb's version contains in-frame clones alone and is incomplete. Among 20,000 to 25,000 clones listed, approximately 86% were seen once. Sequenced material: CD8+ T cells from peripheral blood mononuclear cells, taken in the first trimester of pregnancy. The receptors stem from a female donor in good health, enrolled as a control in a pregnancy study.

V and J are TRBV9 and TRBJ1-1; D is unresolved. The CDR3 covers 16 residues. V gave up 0 bases and J gave up 0 bases, with 12 bases separating them. Germline CDR1 is SGDLS and CDR2 is YYNGEE. This CDR3 is CASSVGAYSMNTEAFF. The DNA of the CDR3 is TGTGCCAGCAGCGTAGGAGCATACAGCATGAACACTGAAGCTTTCTTT.

This clone was counted once. The chain carries TRBV5-1 and TRBJ2-5; D may be TRBD1 (6 bases). V shed 4 bases and J shed 5 bases, with 15 bases lying between them. The CDR3 extends over 14 amino acids. Per the germline V gene, CDR1 is SGHRS and CDR2 is YFSETQ. The CDR3 sequence is CASSHRVLRETQYF. In DNA form, the CDR3 reads TGCGCCAGCAGCCACAGGGTCCTTCGGGAGACCCAGTACTTC. Supplemented by reference TRBV5-1 and TRBJ2-5, the full variable domain reads KAGVTQTPRYLIKTRGQQVTLSCSPISGHRSVSWYQQTPGQGLQFLFEYFSETQRNKGNFPGRFSGRQFSNSRSEMNVSTLELGDSALYLCASSHRVLRETQYFGPGTRLLVL.

The rearrangement joins TRBV4-1 to TRBJ2-1, with 7 bases that match TRBD2. With 4 bases clipped from V and 6 bases from J, the junction kept 3 bases outside the gene matches. Germline V gives CDR1 MGHRA, CDR2 YSYEKL. The CDR3 consists of 13 residues. The CDR3 loop reads CASSRWEGNEQFF. The CDR3 region has the DNA TGCGCCAGCAGCCGATGGGAGGGCAATGAGCAGTTCTTC.

The chain carries TRBV6-6 and TRBJ1-2; perhaps TRBD1 as D (6 bases). Germline CDR1 is MNHNY and CDR2 is SVGAGI (reference sequence). The germline V and J ends were trimmed by 5 bases and 4 bases, with 14 bases remaining between them. The CDR3 runs to 14 residues. The DNA for the CDR3 is TGTGCCAGCAGTCATACAGGGATTGGCTATGGCTACACCTTC. Amino acid sequence: CASSHTGIGYGYTF.

This clone came up many times. The chain joins TRBV19 to TRBJ1-4; no clear D. The V end was cut by 8 bases, the J end by 13 bases, with 14 bases between. Germline CDR1 is LNHDA and CDR2 is SQIVND (reference sequence). This CDR3 is 11 amino acids long. The CDR3 nucleotides are TGTGCCAGTCGTTTTGGGCAGGTACTGTTTTTT. Translation gives CASRFGQVLFF. The whole variable domain, remainder taken from reference TRBV19 and TRBJ1-4, is DGGITQSPKYLFRKEGQNVTLSCEQNLNHDAMYWYRQDPGQGLRLIYYSQIVNDFQKGDIAEGYSVSREKKESFPLTVTSAQKNPTAFYLCASRFGQVLFFGSGTQLSVL.

The gene calls are TRBV14 and TRBJ2-1; maybe TRBD2 (6 bases). Trimming pared 5 bases from V and 4 bases from J, leaving 18 bases between. The V gene's germline CDR1 is SGHDN and CDR2 FVKESK. This CDR3 has 16 residues. CDR3 amino acids: CASSSRWASAYNEQFF. The CDR3 DNA sequence: TGTGCCAGCAGCTCTCGATGGGCTAGCGCTTACAATGAGCAGTTCTTC.

J is TRBJ1-6 and V is TRBV4-1, with D tentatively TRBD1 (6 bases). This CDR3 has 18 amino acids. The V end lost 0 bases, the J end lost 4 bases, and 16 bases lay between the germline ends. Germline CDR1 MGHRA, CDR2 YSYEKL. The CDR3 protein is CASSQDAWSGEYNSPLHF. CDR3 DNA sequence: TGCGCCAGCAGCCAAGACGCATGGTCAGGGGAATATAATTCACCCCTCCACTTT.

This chain connects TRBV6-5 to TRBJ2-7; 8 nucleotides align to TRBD2. The germline gives CDR1 MNHEY, CDR2 SVGAGI. This CDR3 is built from 15 residues. The ends lost 8 bases at V and 3 bases at J; junction bases unmatched: 12. Here the CDR3 DNA reads TGTGCCAGCGCCCTGGGGCCTAGCGGGTTCTACGAGCAGTACTTC. It encodes CASALGPSGFYEQYF.

This clone occurred once. The rearrangement links TRBV28 to TRBJ1-2; maybe TRBD1 (5 bases). The CDR3 is 14 residues long. V lost 2 bases and J 1 base, leaving 8 bases between the germline ends. Germline-derived CDR1 and CDR2 are MDHEN and SYDVKM. The DNA for the CDR3 is TGTGCCAGCAGTTTACGGGACTTTAACTATGGCTACACCTTC. Translated: CASSLRDFNYGYTF.

This clone showed up just once. The rearrangement joins TRBV6-4 to TRBJ2-3; D possibly corresponds to TRBD2 (7 bases). CDR3 length: 15 residues. Trimming left V 2 bases short and J 2 bases short, with 11 bases between. Germline V CDR1 and CDR2: MRHNA, SNTAGT. CDR3 protein: CASSDVAGATDTQYF. CDR3 nucleotides: TGTGCCAGCAGTGACGTTGCGGGGGCCACAGATACGCAGTATTTT.

CDR3 residues: CASSLSTGGSNQPQHF. CDR3 bases: TGTGCCAGCAGCTTGTCGACAGGGGGTAGCAATCAGCCCCAGCATTTT. J is TRBJ1-5 and V is TRBV7-9; 9 bases align to TRBD1. The V gene end was trimmed by 3 bases and the J gene end by 0 bases; junction bases not matched to a gene: 3. The CDR3 loop spans 16 amino acids. Germline values: CDR1 SEHNR, CDR2 FQNEAQ (reference sequence).